What follows are 20 T cell receptor beta chains derived from one specimen sequenced in a study of shared clonotypes between healthy human individuals. Method: immunoSEQ multiplex PCR; TCRdb's copy keeps in-frame clones and lacks some. The sample records 2 million or so clones, around 95% being singletons. The sample taken for sequencing was naive CD4+ T cells sorted from blood. Sample subset: CD45RA+ positively selected. These receptors all come from a man between 18 and 35 years old in good health.

The chain employs TRBV10-3 and TRBJ1-1; D unclear. This CDR3 is 13 amino acids long. V gave up 0 bases and J gave up 8 bases, with 10 bases separating them. CDR1 ENHRY and CDR2 SYGVKD come from the germline V gene. CDR3 loop: CAISESGPEEAFF. In DNA, the CDR3 is TGTGCCATCAGTGAGTCCGGGCCCGAAGAAGCTTTCTTT.

The CDR3 sequence is CATRKAGVQNEQFF. As DNA, the CDR3 is TGTGCCACCAGGAAAGCGGGAGTTCAGAATGAGCAGTTCTTC. The chain carries TRBV25-1 and TRBJ2-1; 8 bases agree with TRBD2. The CDR3 has 14 amino acids. The V and J ends lost 10 bases and 7 bases, in that order; junction bases with no gene match: 12. Per germline, CDR1 MGHDK and CDR2 SYGVNS.

The chain combines TRBV27 with TRBJ1-6, with D possibly TRBD1 on 6 matching bases. There are 14 residues in the CDR3. The germline gives CDR1 MNHEY, CDR2 SMNVEV (reference sequence). V dropped 5 bases and J dropped 7 bases, with 12 bases sitting between them. Written as DNA, the CDR3 is TGTGCCAGCAGTCCGAGACAGGAAAATTCACCCCTCCACTTT. Translating it yields CASSPRQENSPLHF.

The chain joins TRBV28 to TRBJ2-7; possibly TRBD2 for D (6 bases). The CDR3 loop spans 14 amino acids. V lost 2 bases, J lost 3 bases, and 11 bases lay in between. Germline V gene data show CDR1 as MDHEN and CDR2 as SYDVKM. CDR3 amino acids: CASSLNPGDYEQYF. CDR3 nucleotides: TGTGCCAGCAGTTTAAACCCGGGGGACTACGAGCAGTACTTC.

This chain joins TRBV6-6 and TRBJ2-7; 7 bases match TRBD1. This CDR3 is built from 15 residues. Per the germline V gene, CDR1 is MNHNY and CDR2 is SVGAGI (reference sequence). V lost 4 bases to trimming and J lost 1 base; unmatched junction nucleotides: 7. CDR3: CASSSTTGVSYEQYF. CDR3 sequence (DNA): TGTGCCAGCAGTTCCACTACAGGGGTGTCCTACGAGCAGTACTTC.

The rearrangement joins TRBV18 to TRBJ1-6, with 7 bases identical to TRBD1. V was pared by 5 bases and J by 9 bases, with 16 bases of the junction left unmatched. This CDR3 contains 17 residues. CDR1 is KGHSH and CDR2 is LQKENI in the germline V gene. The CDR3 is CASSSLGTESFSSPLHF. The CDR3 coding sequence is TGTGCCAGCTCATCCTTAGGGACAGAATCCTTTTCTTCACCCCTCCACTTT.

The chain carries TRBV30 and TRBJ1-1; TRBD1 is a possible D gene (6 bases). V was shortened by 4 bases and J by 0 bases, with 15 bases between the two germline ends. Germline CDR1 reads GTSNPN; CDR2 reads SVGIG (reference sequence). There are 15 residues in the CDR3. The CDR3 nucleotides are TGTGCCTGGAACCGACAGGCGCTAATGAACACTGAAGCTTTCTTT. Amino acids: CAWNRQALMNTEAFF. Looking up the rest from reference TRBV30 and TRBJ1-1 gives the full variable domain: SQTIHQWPATLVQPVGSPLSLECTVEGTSNPNLYWYRQAAGRGLQLLFYSVGIGQISSEVPQNLSASRPQDRQFILSSKKLLLSDSGFYLCAWNRQALMNTEAFFGQGTRLTVV.

The gene calls are TRBV28 and TRBJ2-1, with D perhaps TRBD1 or TRBD2 (5 bases each). V was cut by 7 bases and J by 7 bases, with 17 bases left in between. The V gene's germline CDR1 is MDHEN and CDR2 SYDVKM. The CDR3 length is 14 residues. Written as DNA, the CDR3 is TGTGCCAGCACCTCCCCAGGGCGGACTAATGAGCAGTTCTTC. Translation: CASTSPGRTNEQFF.

The chain employs TRBV28 and TRBJ1-5, with D possibly being TRBD1 (5 bases). Trimming took off 2 bases at V and 0 bases at J, with 17 bases between the two ends. The germline gives CDR1 MDHEN, CDR2 SYDVKM. This CDR3 spans 18 amino acids. The CDR3 DNA reads as TGTGCCAGCAGTTTACTTAGGGGCTGGGGACGTAGCAATCAGCCCCAGCATTTT. Amino acid sequence: CASSLLRGWGRSNQPQHF.

This sequence joins TRBV2 and TRBJ1-2; 7 bases are shared with TRBD1. This CDR3 region has 14 residues. V lost 8 bases, J lost 6 bases, and 12 bases stayed unmatched. Looked up from germline, CDR1 is SNHLY and CDR2 is FYNNEI. The chain's CDR3 is CASLAYRGLNGYTF. The CDR3 nucleotides read TGTGCCAGCCTTGCTTACAGGGGCCTCAATGGCTACACCTTC. The full variable domain, rest sourced from reference TRBV2 and TRBJ1-2, is EPEVTQTPSHQVTQMGQEVILRCVPISNHLYFYWYRQILGQKVEFLVSFYNNEISEKSEIFDDQFSVERPDGSNFTLKIRSTKLEDSAMYFCASLAYRGLNGYTFGSGTRLTVV.

This chain connects TRBV7-2 to TRBJ1-3; TRBD1 is a possible D gene (6 bases). Per germline, CDR1 SGHTA and CDR2 FQGNSA. V shed 1 base and J shed 2 bases, with 9 bases lying between them. The CDR3 totals 15 residues. The CDR3 spells CASSLVGATGNTIYF. The DNA of the CDR3 is TGTGCCAGCAGCTTAGTGGGGGCGACTGGAAACACCATATATTTT. Using reference TRBV7-2 and TRBJ1-3 for the parts outside the CDR3, the full variable domain is GAGVSQSPSNKVTEKGKDVELRCDPISGHTALYWYRQSLGQGLEFLIYFQGNSAPDKSGLPSDRFSAERTGGSVSTLTIQRTQQEDSAVYLCASSLVGATGNTIYFGEGSWLTVV.

The chain combines TRBV6-5 with TRBJ2-1; 8 nucleotides agree with TRBD1. CDR3 length: 14 residues. Germline loops: CDR1 MNHEY, CDR2 SVGAGI. The junction had 5 bases not matched to a gene; V was cut back by 2 bases and J by 8 bases. CDR3 amino acids: CASSYGQGADEQFF. The CDR3, as DNA: TGTGCCAGCAGTTACGGGCAGGGGGCGGATGAGCAGTTCTTC.

The chain couples TRBV13 to TRBJ2-7, with D possibly matching TRBD2 (6 bases). Germline V gene sequence: CDR1 PRHDT, CDR2 FYEKMQ (reference sequence). This CDR3 region has 18 residues. V gave up 4 bases and J gave up 4 bases, with 26 bases separating them. The DNA of the CDR3 is TGTGCCAGCAGCTCACGGACTATTGGGGAGGTTCGACTATACGAGCAGTACTTC. Translated: CASSSRTIGEVRLYEQYF.

In DNA form, the CDR3 reads TGCGCCAGCAGTTCGCCCGGGACAGTGAACACCGGGGAGCTGTTTTTT. It encodes CASSSPGTVNTGELFF. The J gene is TRBJ2-2, the V gene TRBV4-1; 7 bases are shared with TRBD1. Germline V gene lookup returns CDR1 MGHRA and CDR2 YSYEKL. There are 16 residues in the CDR3. Unmatched junction bases numbered 8, after V lost 6 bases and J lost 1 base.

The CDR3 loop reads CASRVPQGRETQYF. CDR3 bases: TGTGCCAGCAGGGTTCCCCAGGGGCGAGAGACCCAGTACTTC. The rearrangement joins TRBV6-1 to TRBJ2-5, with D possibly matching TRBD1 (6 bases). Germline assignment: CDR1 MNHNS and CDR2 SASEGT. V lost 6 bases and J lost 4, with 15 bases in between. The CDR3 runs to 14 residues.

CDR3 coding DNA: TGTGCCAGCAGTGCCACAGGGTCGGTAACTAATGAAAAACTGTTTTTT. Its translation: CASSATGSVTNEKLFF. This chain links TRBV6-1 with TRBJ1-4, with D perhaps matching TRBD1 (6 bases). V gave up 4 bases and J gave up 1 base, with 13 bases separating them. The germline CDR1 and CDR2 sequences are MNHNS and SASEGT. The CDR3 loop spans 16 amino acids.

V is TRBV11-2 and J is TRBJ2-1, with TRBD2 matching 12 bases. The junction had 6 bases not matched to a gene; V was cut back by 1 base and J by 2 bases. In germline, CDR1 is SGHAT, CDR2 FQNNGV. The CDR3 covers 18 residues. This CDR3 reads CASSLVLAGGPTYNEQFF. CDR3 coding DNA: TGTGCCAGCAGCTTAGTCCTAGCGGGAGGGCCCACCTACAATGAGCAGTTCTTC.

With regard to this clone: In the same sample, other DNA sequences code for this CDR3. The rearrangement uses TRBV5-1 and TRBJ2-3, with D possibly matching TRBD1 (6 bases). Germline assignment: CDR1 SGHRS and CDR2 YFSETQ. This CDR3 is 15 amino acids long. Trimming pared 5 bases from V and 0 bases from J, leaving 13 bases between. CDR3: CASSPLGASTDTQYF. In nucleotides, the CDR3 is TGCGCCAGCAGTCCCCTGGGGGCCAGCACAGATACGCAGTATTTT.

This clone is a singleton in its sample. The V gene is TRBV28, the J gene TRBJ1-6; possible D gene TRBD1, 6 bases. V shed 10 bases and J shed 0 bases, with 16 bases lying between them. The CDR3 loop spans 16 amino acids. Germline lookup yields CDR1 MDHEN and CDR2 SYDVKM. In DNA, the CDR3 is TGTGCCATCCTTGGCAGGGGAAGCTCCTATAATTCACCCCTCCACTTT. Translating gives CAILGRGSSYNSPLHF.

Turning to this clone: Additional DNA sequences in this sample encode the identical CDR3. The J gene is TRBJ2-7, the V gene TRBV6-5; unclear D gene. This CDR3 has 14 residues. The V end lost 0 bases, the J end lost 3 bases, and 9 bases lay between the germline ends. CDR1 is MNHEY and CDR2 is SVGAGI in the germline V gene. Written as DNA, the CDR3 is TGTGCCAGCAGTTACTCGGCAGGTTTCTACGAGCAGTACTTC. This gives the protein CASSYSAGFYEQYF.